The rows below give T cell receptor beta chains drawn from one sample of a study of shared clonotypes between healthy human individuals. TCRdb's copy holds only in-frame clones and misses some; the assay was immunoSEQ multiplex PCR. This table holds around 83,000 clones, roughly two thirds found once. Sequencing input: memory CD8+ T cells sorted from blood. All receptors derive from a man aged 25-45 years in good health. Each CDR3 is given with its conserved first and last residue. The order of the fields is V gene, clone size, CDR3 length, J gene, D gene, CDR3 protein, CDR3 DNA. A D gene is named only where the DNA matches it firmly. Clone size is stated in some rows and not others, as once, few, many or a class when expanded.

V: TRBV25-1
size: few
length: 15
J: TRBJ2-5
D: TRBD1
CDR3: CASSETGGKEETQYF
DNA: TGTGCCAGCAGTGAGACAGGGGGCAAGGAAGAGACCCAGTACTTC

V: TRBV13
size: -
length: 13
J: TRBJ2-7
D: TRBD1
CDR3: CASRTGTGGEQYF
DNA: TGTGCCAGCAGGACCGGGACAGGGGGCGAGCAGTACTTC

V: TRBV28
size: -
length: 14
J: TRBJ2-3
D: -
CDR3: CASRVDFSTDTQYF
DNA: TGTGCCAGCAGGGTGGACTTCTCCACAGATACGCAGTATTTT

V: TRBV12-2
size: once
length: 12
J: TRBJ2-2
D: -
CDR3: CASRKKIGELFF
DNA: TGTGCAAGTCGCAAGAAGATCGGGGAGCTGTTTTTT

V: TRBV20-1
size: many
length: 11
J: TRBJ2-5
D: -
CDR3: CSARTGPLSYF
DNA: TGCAGTGCTAGGACAGGACCCCTTTCGTACTTC

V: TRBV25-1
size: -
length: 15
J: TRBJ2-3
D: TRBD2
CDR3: CASSTSGRAADTQYF
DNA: TGTGCCAGCAGCACTAGCGGGAGGGCCGCAGATACGCAGTATTTT

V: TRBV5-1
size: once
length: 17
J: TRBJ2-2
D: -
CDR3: CASSPQPAGADTGELFF
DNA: TGCGCCAGCAGTCCACAACCTGCTGGGGCGGACACCGGGGAGCTGTTTTTT

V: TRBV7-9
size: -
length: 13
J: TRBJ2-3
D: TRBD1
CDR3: CASSFTGADTQYF
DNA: TGTGCCAGCAGCTTCACAGGGGCAGATACGCAGTATTTT

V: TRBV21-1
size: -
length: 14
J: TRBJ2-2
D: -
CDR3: CASSSSGTTGELFF
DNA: TGTGCCAGCAGCTCATCCGGGACAACCGGGGAGCTGTTTTTT

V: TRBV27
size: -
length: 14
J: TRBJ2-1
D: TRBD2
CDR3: CASRPAGGPNEQFF
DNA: TGTGCCAGCAGACCAGCGGGAGGGCCCAATGAGCAGTTCTTC

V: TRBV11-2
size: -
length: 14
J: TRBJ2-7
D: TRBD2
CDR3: CASSYGLGTYEQYF
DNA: TGTGCCAGCAGTTATGGACTAGGGACCTACGAGCAGTACTTC

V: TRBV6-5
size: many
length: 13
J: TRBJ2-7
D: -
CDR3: CASSPGHAYEQYF
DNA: TGTGCCAGCAGTCCGGGGCACGCCTACGAGCAGTACTTC

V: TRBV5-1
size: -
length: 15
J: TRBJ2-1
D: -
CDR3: CASSLAGPPYNEQFF
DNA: TGCGCCAGCAGCTTGGCGGGGCCCCCCTACAATGAGCAGTTCTTC

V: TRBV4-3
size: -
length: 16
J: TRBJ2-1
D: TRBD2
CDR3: CASSQDRAGEGNEQFF
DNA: TGCGCCAGCAGCCAAGATCGGGCGGGAGAGGGGAATGAGCAGTTCTTC

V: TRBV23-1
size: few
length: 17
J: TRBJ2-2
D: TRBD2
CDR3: CASSQSEREGFPGELFF
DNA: TGCGCCAGCAGTCAATCGGAGAGGGAGGGGTTTCCCGGGGAGCTGTTTTTT

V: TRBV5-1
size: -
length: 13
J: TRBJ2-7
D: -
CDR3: CASSGPDSYEQYF
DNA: TGCGCCAGCAGCGGGCCTGACTCCTACGAGCAGTACTTC

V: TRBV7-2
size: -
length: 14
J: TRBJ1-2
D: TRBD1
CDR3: CASSSRQGNYGYTF
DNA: TGTGCCAGCAGCTCGAGACAGGGAAACTATGGCTACACCTTC

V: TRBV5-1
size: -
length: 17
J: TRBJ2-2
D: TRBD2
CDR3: CASTMTSGSLNTGELFF
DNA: TGCGCCAGCACTATGACTAGCGGGAGCTTGAACACCGGGGAGCTGTTTTTT

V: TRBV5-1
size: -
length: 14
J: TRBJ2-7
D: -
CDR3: CASSLVSASYEQYF
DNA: TGCGCCAGCAGCTTGGTTTCAGCCTCCTACGAGCAGTACTTC

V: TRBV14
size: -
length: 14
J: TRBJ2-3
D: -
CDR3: CASSQVGFRGTQYF
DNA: TGTGCCAGCAGCCAAGTAGGGTTCAGGGGTACGCAGTATTTT

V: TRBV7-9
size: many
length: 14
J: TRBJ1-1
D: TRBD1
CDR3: CASSTGQGRTEAFF
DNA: TGTGCCAGCAGCACGGGACAGGGGAGAACTGAAGCTTTCTTT

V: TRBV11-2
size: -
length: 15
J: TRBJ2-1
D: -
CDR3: CASKFETGSYNEQFF
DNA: TGTGCCAGCAAGTTCGAGACTGGCTCCTACAATGAGCAGTTCTTC

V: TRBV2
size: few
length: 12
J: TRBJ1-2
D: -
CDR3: CASSEPLYGYTF
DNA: TGTGCCAGCAGTGAACCGCTCTATGGCTACACCTTC

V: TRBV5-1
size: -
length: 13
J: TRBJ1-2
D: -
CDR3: CASSLDSDYGYTF
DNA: TGCGCCAGCAGCTTGGACAGCGACTATGGCTACACCTTC

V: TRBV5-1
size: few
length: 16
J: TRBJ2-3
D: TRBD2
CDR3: CASRILAGGPADTQYF
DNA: TGCGCCAGCCGGATCCTTGCGGGAGGGCCGGCAGATACGCAGTATTTT

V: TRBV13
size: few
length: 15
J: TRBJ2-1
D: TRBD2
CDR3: CASSSQAGVRNEQFF
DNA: TGTGCCAGCAGCTCCCAAGCGGGAGTGAGGAATGAGCAGTTCTTC

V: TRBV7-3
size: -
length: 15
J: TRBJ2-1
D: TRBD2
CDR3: CASSLDSGSRDEQFF
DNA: TGTGCCAGCAGCTTGGATAGCGGGAGCAGGGATGAGCAGTTCTTC